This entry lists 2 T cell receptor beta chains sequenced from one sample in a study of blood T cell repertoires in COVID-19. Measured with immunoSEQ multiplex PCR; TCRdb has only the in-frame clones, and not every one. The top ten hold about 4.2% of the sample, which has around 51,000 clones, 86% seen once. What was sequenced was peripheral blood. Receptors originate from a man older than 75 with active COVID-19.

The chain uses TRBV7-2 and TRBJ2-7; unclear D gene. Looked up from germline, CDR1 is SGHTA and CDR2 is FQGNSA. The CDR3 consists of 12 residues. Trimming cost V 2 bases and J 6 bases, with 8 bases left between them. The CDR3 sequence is CASSLYGLEQYF. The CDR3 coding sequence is TGTGCCAGCAGCTTATATGGGCTCGAGCAGTACTTC.

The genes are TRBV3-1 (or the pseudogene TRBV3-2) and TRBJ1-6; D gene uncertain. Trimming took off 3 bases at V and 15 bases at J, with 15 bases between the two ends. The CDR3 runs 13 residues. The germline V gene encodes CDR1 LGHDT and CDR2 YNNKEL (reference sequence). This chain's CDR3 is CASSQDANSRLHF. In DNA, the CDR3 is TGTGCCAGCAGCCAGGATGCGAACAGCCGCCTCCACTTT.